A single sample is the source of the 27 T cell receptor beta chains below, sequenced in a study of human CD8 memory T cell subsets. CCR7+ PD-1+ TIGIT+ early memory CD8+ T cells with exhausted-like traits constituted the TPEX cells. UMI-labeled 5' RACE was used to make TCR beta libraries. Following a re-call of the 5' RACE reads, TCRdb has one entry per CDR3 protein and lacks DNA. This sample's table has thousands of distinct CDR3 sequences. The sequenced sample was CD8+ T cells from PBMCs. These receptors came from a human donor in good health.

The chain couples TRBV13 to TRBJ2-3; TCRdb gives TRBD1 as the D gene, but with no DNA this cannot be confirmed. The CDR3 is made up of 15 amino acids. Germline CDR1 reads PRHDT; CDR2 reads FYEKMQ (reference sequence). The CDR3 region is CASSPGQLTTDTQYF.

This clonotype ranks as medium-sized in terms of frequency. The genes are TRBV20-1 and TRBJ1-1; TCRdb's D gene call, TRBD1, goes unchecked for lack of DNA. The germline gives CDR1 DFQATT, CDR2 SNEGSKA (reference sequence). The CDR3 has 12 residues. CDR3 protein: CSITGVNTEAFF.

The chain joins TRBV10-2 to TRBJ2-2. From germline, CDR1 is WSHSY and CDR2 SAAADI. The CDR3 runs 13 residues. CDR3 region: CASGRMNTGELFF.

The chain uses TRBV7-7 and TRBJ2-5; the D call from TCRdb, TRBD2, cannot be confirmed without DNA. The germline V gene has CDR1 SSHAT and CDR2 FNYEAQ (reference sequence). The CDR3 totals 15 residues. The CDR3 protein is CASSYTSGSRETQYF.

The rearrangement links TRBV11-1 to TRBJ2-5; as DNA is missing, the TRBD1 call by TCRdb cannot be tested. CDR1 and CDR2 from the germline V gene are SGHAT and FQDESV (reference sequence). The CDR3 runs to 13 residues. The CDR3 is CASSDRGQETQYF.

This clonotype registers medium-sized by frequency. The gene calls are TRBV3-1 and TRBJ2-1; TCRdb outputs TRBD2, but without DNA this stays unchecked. The CDR3 runs to 15 residues. Germline CDR1 LGHDT, CDR2 YNNKEL (reference sequence). The CDR3 here is CASSHRASSYNEQFF.

The chain employs TRBV5-4 and TRBJ2-1; the D call from TCRdb, TRBD1, cannot be confirmed without DNA. Germline CDR1 and CDR2: SGHNT and YYREEE (reference sequence). This CDR3 spans 13 amino acids. The CDR3 is CASSPDSYNEQFF.

This rearrangement joins TRBV18 to TRBJ2-2. Germline loops: CDR1 KGHSH, CDR2 LQKENI. This CDR3 is built from 16 residues. Here the CDR3 reads CASSPPGGVGTGELFF.

V and J are TRBV27 and TRBJ2-7; TCRdb's assignment of TRBD2 cannot be checked, as there is no DNA. Germline V gene lookup returns CDR1 MNHEY and CDR2 SMNVEV (reference sequence). This CDR3 has 13 amino acids. The CDR3 sequence: CASSWGPAEEQYF.

The V and J genes are TRBV9 and TRBJ2-5; TCRdb gives TRBD2 as the D gene, but with no DNA this cannot be confirmed. CDR3 length: 15 residues. Germline V gives CDR1 SGDLS, CDR2 YYNGEE. This chain's CDR3 is CASSVRGDFQETQYF.

Its frequency marks this clonotype as medium-sized. The gene calls are TRBV4-1 and TRBJ2-5. CDR1 is MGHRA, CDR2 YSYEKL, per germline. The CDR3 spans 13 residues. CDR3 sequence reads: CASSQDDGETQYF.

The chain carries TRBV7-2 and TRBJ2-7; TCRdb selects TRBD1, and the lack of DNA leaves this call unchecked. The CDR3 extends over 15 amino acids. Germline loops: CDR1 SGHTA, CDR2 FQGNSA. The CDR3 spells CASSLTGNIRDEQYF.

This clonotype is identified as medium-sized (0.01 to 0.1%) from frequency. This chain links TRBV28 with TRBJ1-1. The CDR3 covers 14 residues. The germline V gene encodes CDR1 MDHEN and CDR2 SYDVKM. The CDR3 loop reads CASSGGPMNTEAFF.

This clonotype is classed as medium-sized by frequency. The genes are TRBV28 and TRBJ2-7; TCRdb proposes TRBD1, but this gene call is untestable without DNA. The germline V gene has CDR1 MDHEN and CDR2 SYDVKM. The CDR3 contains 15 residues. Here the CDR3 reads CASSFRGIRYYEQYF.

The gene calls are TRBV7-9 and TRBJ1-4; TCRdb designates TRBD1, a call that cannot be tested without DNA. Germline V gene lookup returns CDR1 SEHNR and CDR2 FQNEAQ (reference sequence). This CDR3 is built from 15 residues. The CDR3 loop is CASSSHEGVDEKLFF.

This clonotype is labeled medium-sized (0.01 to 0.1%) based on frequency. The rearrangement uses TRBV20-1 and TRBJ1-1; TCRdb calls TRBD1, which cannot be checked without DNA. Germline-derived CDR1 and CDR2 are DFQATT and SNEGSKA (reference sequence). This CDR3 comprises 14 residues. The CDR3 is CSARSWFGGTEAFF.

The rearrangement joins TRBV7-6 to TRBJ2-7; the D call from TCRdb, TRBD1, cannot be confirmed without DNA. CDR3 size: 15 residues. CDR1 and CDR2 (germline): SGHVS, FNYEAQ. CDR3 loop: CASSSGTDNSYEQYF.

This clonotype is deemed medium-sized (0.01 to 0.1%) by its frequency. The chain is built from TRBV28 and TRBJ2-1. The CDR3 consists of 15 residues. Germline assignment: CDR1 MDHEN and CDR2 SYDVKM. The CDR3 is CASSLWLGTYNEQFF.

The chain uses TRBV7-9 and TRBJ2-1; TCRdb proposes TRBD2, but this gene call is untestable without DNA. CDR3 size: 14 residues. Germline-derived CDR1 and CDR2 are SEHNR and FQNEAQ (reference sequence). CDR3 amino acids: CASRQGLLRNEQFF.

The chain couples TRBV5-5 to TRBJ1-4. In germline, CDR1 is SGHKS, CDR2 YYEKEE (reference sequence). This CDR3 is 14 amino acids long. CDR3 sequence reads: CASSLVVGPEKLFF.

The chain has TRBV2 and TRBJ2-2; TCRdb's D gene call, TRBD1, goes unchecked for lack of DNA. The germline gives CDR1 SNHLY, CDR2 FYNNEI. The CDR3 extends over 17 amino acids. The CDR3 reads CASSLPGQGGSTGELFF.

The genes are TRBV14 and TRBJ2-3; there is no DNA to check the TCRdb D call of TRBD2. The germline gives CDR1 SGHDN, CDR2 FVKESK. This CDR3 spans 16 amino acids. The CDR3 reads CASSHWRELGTDTQYF.

Considering frequency, this clonotype is medium-sized (0.01 to 0.1%). The J gene is TRBJ2-2, the V gene TRBV4-1; TCRdb designates TRBD1, a call that cannot be tested without DNA. From germline, CDR1 is MGHRA and CDR2 YSYEKL. The CDR3 runs to 18 residues. This CDR3 is CASSQANFQGLNTGELFF.

This chain uses TRBV6-6 with TRBJ1-5. The CDR3 extends over 14 amino acids. Germline V gene data show CDR1 as MNHNY and CDR2 as SVGAGI (reference sequence). CDR3 loop: CASSYIEWNQPQHF.

The CDR3 spells CASSAWRGTSGSGNEQYF. The chain links TRBV11-3 to TRBJ2-7; lacking DNA, the TRBD2 call made by TCRdb goes unchecked. Germline V gives CDR1 SGHNT, CDR2 YENEEA. The CDR3 is made up of 18 amino acids.

This clonotype registers medium-sized by frequency. This chain links TRBV14 with TRBJ2-7. The germline CDR1 and CDR2 sequences are SGHDN and FVKESK. The length of the CDR3 is 13 residues. The CDR3 spells CASSQDSAYEQYF.

This CDR3 is CATSVGGEQFF. V is TRBV24-1 and J is TRBJ2-1; TCRdb's D call, TRBD1, is unchecked because there is no DNA. This CDR3 contains 11 residues. The germline V gene has CDR1 KGHDR and CDR2 SFDVKD.